These T cell receptor beta chains were read from a single sample in a study of brain T cells in children with intractable seizures. Data came from immunoSEQ multiplex PCR; TCRdb stores just in-frame clones and leaves some out. The data contain 300,000 to 400,000 clones, over 90% of them singletons. Sequencing used peripheral blood, obtained about 5 months after surgery. The receptors originated from a boy younger than two with tuberous sclerosis and intractable seizures. The CDR3 runs from the conserved cysteine through the conserved F or W. Each record gives: J gene, D gene, V gene, clone size, CDR3 DNA, CDR3 protein. A D gene is named only where the DNA matches it firmly. Some rows mark clone size as missing; the rest say once, few, many or name a class of expanded clone.

>TRBJ2-1|TRBD1|TRBV5-1|.
TGCGCCAGCAGCGAGACAGGGGAGGCGCGCAATGAGCAGTTCTTC
CASSETGEARNEQFF
>TRBJ2-1|TRBD1|TRBV7-7|.
TGTGCTAGCAGCTCCGGACAGGGAGGAACCTACAATGAGCAGTTCTTC
CASSSGQGGTYNEQFF
>TRBJ2-1|.|TRBV6-4|.
TGTGCCAGCAGTCTCCCTAACTCCTACAATGAGCAGTTCTTC
CASSLPNSYNEQFF
>TRBJ2-2|.|TRBV19|.
TGTGCCAGTAGTAAGGCTGTCTCTAACGGGGAGCTGTTTTTT
CASSKAVSNGELFF
>TRBJ2-7|TRBD2|TRBV19|.
TGTGCCAGTGTAGTGGCGGGGGTAACCTCCTACGAGCAGTACTTC
CASVVAGVTSYEQYF
>TRBJ2-1|.|TRBV13|.
TGTGCCAGCAGCTCGCTCGACTCGAGCTCCTACAATGAGCAGTTCTTC
CASSSLDSSSYNEQFF
>TRBJ1-4|.|TRBV4-2|.
TGTGCCAGCAGCCCTCTTGTCCTTATACCTAATGAAAAACTGTTTTTT
CASSPLVLIPNEKLFF
>TRBJ2-2|.|TRBV4-1|.
TGCGCCAGCAGCGAAAGCGTGAACACCGGGGAGCTGTTTTTT
CASSESVNTGELFF
>TRBJ2-7|TRBD1|TRBV27|.
TGTGCCAGCAGTTCTCGGACAGGGGCCTACGAGCAGTACTTC
CASSSRTGAYEQYF
>TRBJ2-3|.|TRBV19|once
TGTGCCTGCCGTGGGCCCACAGATACGCAGTATTTT
CACRGPTDTQYF
>TRBJ2-3|.|TRBV2|.
TGTGCCAGCAGTGATTGGCAGGTTACGCAGTATTTT
CASSDWQVTQYF
>TRBJ2-3|.|TRBV5-4|once
TGTGCCAGCAGCTTGGCCGGACGGAGACGCACAGATACGCAGTATTTT
CASSLAGRRRTDTQYF
>TRBJ1-4|TRBD1|TRBV7-6|.
TGTGCCAGCAGCTCTACCCTGAACAGGGGTGCTAATGAAAAACTGTTTTTT
CASSSTLNRGANEKLFF
>TRBJ2-7|.|TRBV5-4|.
TGTGCCAGCAGCTTGTTCGGGAGCTCCTACGAGCAGTACTTC
CASSLFGSSYEQYF
>TRBJ1-1|.|TRBV7-9|.
TGTGCCAGCAACGGACAGATGAACACTGAAGCTTTCTTT
CASNGQMNTEAFF
>TRBJ2-5|TRBD2|TRBV5-5|.
TGTGCCAGCAACGAATCGGGACTAGCGGTGGTAGGGACCCAGTACTTC
CASNESGLAVVGTQYF
>TRBJ1-1|.|TRBV2|.
TGTGCCAGCAGAGCTCGCTTTAATGGACGGCAAACTGAAGCTTTCTTT
CASRARFNGRQTEAFF
>TRBJ1-1|.|TRBV4-1|.
TGCGCCAGCAGCCAAGATCGGGGGAACACTGAAGCTTTCTTT
CASSQDRGNTEAFF
>TRBJ2-1|TRBD2|TRBV3-1/TRBV3-2|once
TGTGCCAGCAGCCGGGGCGGGGGGGCCCAGGATGAGCAGTTCTTC
CASSRGGGAQDEQFF
>TRBJ1-4|.|TRBV6-1|.
TGTGCCAGCAGTGAAGCATCCGGGACTAATGAAAAACTGTTTTTT
CASSEASGTNEKLFF
>TRBJ1-4|TRBD1|TRBV5-1|.
TGCGCCAGCAGCTTAACTCAGGGGGGGTTTAATGAAAAACTGTTTTTT
CASSLTQGGFNEKLFF
>TRBJ2-6|.|TRBV30|.
TGTGCCTGGGACATTTTAGGGCCTGGGGCCAACGTCCTGACTTTC
CAWDILGPGANVLTF
>TRBJ2-1|.|TRBV6-6|.
TGTGCCAGCAGTTACGACAATGAGCAGTTCTTC
CASSYDNEQFF
>TRBJ2-7|TRBD2|TRBV24-1|.
TGTGCCACCAGTGCCAACGGGAGGGAGGCCTACGAGCAGTACTTC
CATSANGREAYEQYF
>TRBJ1-5|.|TRBV6-5|.
TGTGCCAGCAGCCCGGACCTAATGGGCGGTCAGCCCCAGCATTTT
CASSPDLMGGQPQHF
>TRBJ1-2|TRBD1|TRBV19|.
TGTGCCAGTAGTATAGAGGGACAGTCTGGCTACACCTTC
CASSIEGQSGYTF
>TRBJ1-6|.|TRBV2|.
TGTGCCAGCAGAAGATTGGCAGGGGATTCACCCCTCCACTTT
CASRRLAGDSPLHF
>TRBJ2-2|.|TRBV5-1|once
TGCGCCAGCAGCTTGTTGGGGTTTCCCTCGGGGGAGCTGTTTTTT
CASSLLGFPSGELFF
>TRBJ1-1|.|TRBV11-3|.
TGTGCCAGCAGAACGGGGGGGCATCAATTAGGGGCTGAAGCTTTCTTT
CASRTGGHQLGAEAFF
>TRBJ2-7|.|TRBV6-5|once
TGTGCCAGCAGTAATCTGGGAGCGGATTTCCACGAGCAGTACTTC
CASSNLGADFHEQYF
>TRBJ2-7|.|TRBV5-1|.
TGCGCCAGCAGCCTCCACACCTACGAGCAGTACTTC
CASSLHTYEQYF
>TRBJ1-5|.|TRBV12-2|.
TGTGCAAGTCGCTTAGCCTGGGACAGAAGGAACAATCAGCCCCAGCATTTT
CASRLAWDRRNNQPQHF
>TRBJ2-1|TRBD2|TRBV29-1|.
TGCAGCGTTGAAGATGTTCCCCGAGCGGGAGGGGGATATGAGCAGTTCTTC
CSVEDVPRAGGGYEQFF
>TRBJ1-6|.|TRBV28|.
TGTGCCAGCAGTTTTTCGGGGAGCAATTCACCCCTCCACTTT
CASSFSGSNSPLHF
>TRBJ2-7|TRBD1|TRBV5-1|.
TGCGCCAGCAATAAAACCCACACGGGACAGGCCCTTCACGAGCAGTACTTC
CASNKTHTGQALHEQYF
>TRBJ2-3|.|TRBV19|.
TGTGCCAGTAGTATAGACACTTACACAGATACGCAGTATTTT
CASSIDTYTDTQYF